Listed below are T cell receptor beta chains from one sample, sequenced in a study of OX40 agonist ivuxolimab in advanced cancers. Profiling relied on immunoSEQ multiplex PCR, and the TCRdb table lists in-frame clones only, not all of them. The sample lists about 65,000 clones; around 90% were seen once. Material: CD4+ or CD8+ T cells sorted from blood, obtained in a trial of the OX40 agonist ivuxolimab. Receptors originate from an adult with an advanced solid tumor such as melanoma, head and neck, liver or kidney cancer. Both conserved end residues are part of each CDR3. The D gene is left open where the match is weak. Size is stated for part of the rows, as once, few or many counts, or as a class when the clone is expanded.

j_call clone_size v_call d_call cdr3_aa cdr3_nt
TRBJ2-5 once TRBV7-9 . CASSSPNRETQYF TGTGCCAGCAGCTCCCCAAACCGAGAGACCCAGTACTTC
TRBJ2-1 . TRBV5-4 TRBD1 CASSSGTGIGNEQFF TGTGCCAGCAGCTCCGGGACAGGGATCGGCAATGAGCAGTTCTTC
TRBJ2-3 . TRBV5-1 TRBD2 CASSTYGGVDTQYF TGCGCCAGCAGCACCTACGGGGGGGTAGATACGCAGTATTTT
TRBJ1-3 . TRBV19 . CASSIQGSSGNTIYF TGTGCCAGTAGTATACAGGGTTCGTCCGGAAACACCATATATTTT
TRBJ1-1 . TRBV25-1 . CASKRNDLNTEAFF TGTGCCAGCAAAAGAAATGACCTGAACACTGAAGCTTTCTTT
TRBJ2-7 . TRBV5-1 . CASSAAYEQYF TGCGCCAGCAGCGCAGCGTACGAGCAGTACTTC
TRBJ1-4 . TRBV6-1 TRBD1 CASRAGTGGHEKLFF TGTGCCAGCAGAGCTGGGACAGGGGGCCACGAAAAACTGTTTTTT
TRBJ2-2 . TRBV7-9 TRBD1 CASTTGGPRGTGELFF TGTGCCAGCACCACAGGGGGTCCACGGGGTACCGGGGAGCTGTTTTTT
TRBJ1-1 . TRBV5-1 TRBD1 CASSPRQGAAMNTEAFF TGCGCCAGCAGCCCTCGACAGGGCGCGGCCATGAACACTGAAGCTTTCTTT
TRBJ1-2 . TRBV7-9 TRBD1 CASSFGQGNYGYTF TGTGCCAGCAGCTTTGGACAGGGGAACTATGGCTACACCTTC
TRBJ2-2 . TRBV7-9 . CASSFDINTGELFF TGTGCCAGCAGCTTCGACATCAACACCGGGGAGCTGTTTTTT
TRBJ1-1 . TRBV7-9 . CASSENTEAFF TGTGCCAGCAGCGAAAACACTGAAGCTTTCTTT
TRBJ2-1 . TRBV7-2 . CASSLAAAGEQFF TGTGCCAGCAGCTTAGCCGCGGCAGGTGAGCAGTTCTTC